The T cell receptor beta chain under discussion was sequenced for a study of OX40 agonist ivuxolimab in advanced cancers. About the research overall: Ivuxolimab, an antibody acting as an agonist of OX40 (CD134), was used to treat patients. Those enrolled were roughly 80% male, with a mean age of roughly 62 years and ages from about 20 to 85. General observations from the study: Dosing at 0.1 to 3.0 mg/kg was accompanied by clonal expansion of CD4+ and CD8+ blood T cells by week 6. The study found that CD8+ T cells averaged more expanded clones than CD4+.

Details on this clone: What it binds is unknown.

Profiling relied on immunoSEQ multiplex PCR, and the TCRdb table lists in-frame clones only, not all of them. This repertoire shows more than 65,000 clones, around 89% found once; its top ten account for over 0.35%. The specimen was CD4+ or CD8+ T cells sorted from blood, collected in a trial of the OX40 agonist ivuxolimab. The TCR comes from an adult with an advanced solid tumor such as melanoma, head and neck, liver or kidney cancer.

Here the CDR3 reads CASSLASASGYTF. The CDR3 nucleotides read TGCGCCAGCAGCTTGGCCTCCGCGTCTGGCTACACCTTC. The chain has TRBV5-1 and TRBJ1-2; D unclear. The CDR3 is 13 residues long. Germline V lookup: CDR1 SGHRS, CDR2 YFSETQ. V was shortened by 0 bases and J by 7 bases, with 10 bases between the two germline ends.